This TCR beta chain was identified during a study of cytomegalovirus exposure and HLA in healthy donors. Whole-study results and caveats: A subsequent analysis found that TCR clusters from the first cohort also tended to co-occur in the 130 or so validation repertoires, with approximately 95% of cluster scores above 0.

As concerns this clone: Its antigen is not known.

Germline values: CDR1 SGHVS, CDR2 FQNEAQ. Trimming shortened V by 5 bases and J by 7 bases, and 14 bases separated the two germline ends. CDR3 length: 14 residues. Data came from immunoSEQ multiplex PCR; TCRdb stores just in-frame clones and leaves some out. Of approximately 90,000 clones in the sample, 96% were seen once. The source of this sequence is a man younger than 30 in good health and CMV-seronegative. Sequencing was done on a sample of PBMCs. This sequence joins TRBV7-8 and TRBJ1-4; possible D gene TRBD1, 5 bases. CDR3 sequence: CASSREGRIEKLFF. CDR3 in DNA: TGTGCCAGCAGCCGGGAGGGGAGGATTGAAAAACTGTTTTTT.